The clone carrying this TCR beta chain occurred many times. The V gene lost 3 bases and the J gene lost 5 bases, with 20 bases spanning the gap. Germline CDR1 reads SGHRS; CDR2 reads YFSETQ. The CDR3 is 16 residues long. One entry per CDR3 protein, called by TCRdb with MiXCR from the PCR reads. Seen here are fewer than 90,000 distinct CDR3 sequences, around 47% observed once, and the top ten hold 9.5% to 13%. The data derive from a study of CDR3 diversity in severe acne. V gene TRBV5-1 combines with J gene TRBJ2-5, with D unresolved. The source of this sequence is a male donor with severe acne vulgaris. The sample comprised blood. DNA for the CDR3: TGCGCCAGCAGCTGGAAGGACGGAGCGATATGGGAGACCCAGTACTTC. This translates into CASSWKDGAIWETQYF.